This is a list of T cell receptor beta chains from one sample in a study of T cell responses to AZD1222 COVID-19 vaccine. Assay used: immunoSEQ multiplex PCR; TCRdb lists only in-frame clones, some missing. The sample holds approximately 82,000 clones, about 85% seen once. Sequenced material: peripheral blood, taken on day 0 of AZD1222 vaccination. The receptors here all came from an adult in good health. The CDR3 runs from the conserved cysteine through the conserved F or W. A D gene is named only where the DNA matches it firmly. Clone size, where shown, is once, few, many, or a class for clones that have expanded.

D gene,J gene,clone size,V gene,CDR3 protein,CDR3 DNA
TRBD2,TRBJ2-3,NA,TRBV3-1/TRBV3-2,CASSQSGGGDTQYF,TGTGCCAGCAGCCAAAGCGGGGGGGGAGATACGCAGTATTTT
NA,TRBJ2-1,NA,TRBV5-6,CASSDGTVYNEQFF,TGTGCCAGCAGCGACGGGACTGTTTACAATGAGCAGTTCTTC
TRBD2,TRBJ2-2,NA,TRBV3-1/TRBV3-2,CASSPRLAGGPITGELFF,TGTGCCAGCAGCCCCCGACTAGCGGGGGGGCCAATCACCGGGGAGCTGTTTTTT
NA,TRBJ1-2,NA,TRBV18,CASSPWEGGDYGYTF,TGTGCCAGCTCCCCTTGGGAGGGTGGAGACTATGGCTACACCTTC
NA,TRBJ2-1,NA,TRBV5-1,CASSRDVGKDEQFF,TGCGCCAGCAGCCGGGACGTTGGAAAGGATGAGCAGTTCTTC
NA,TRBJ1-1,NA,TRBV11-1,CASSPQRTRTEAFF,TGTGCCAGCAGCCCCCAGAGAACGAGGACTGAAGCTTTCTTT
NA,TRBJ1-1,NA,TRBV3-1/TRBV3-2,CASSQDQTLNTEAFF,TGTGCCAGCAGCCAAGATCAAACATTGAACACTGAAGCTTTCTTT
TRBD1,TRBJ2-1,once,TRBV6-5,CASSSLRQGAYNEQFF,TGTGCCAGCAGTTCCCTCCGACAGGGGGCATACAATGAGCAGTTCTTC
NA,TRBJ1-1,once,TRBV19,CASRDLNTEAFF,TGTGCCAGTAGGGATTTGAACACTGAAGCTTTCTTT
NA,TRBJ1-5,NA,TRBV7-2,CASSPDRRDQPQHF,TGTGCCAGCAGCCCAGACAGACGAGATCAGCCCCAGCATTTT
NA,TRBJ1-5,NA,TRBV5-8,CASSLSWGAWPQHF,TGTGCCAGCAGCTTGAGTTGGGGCGCTTGGCCCCAGCATTTT
NA,TRBJ2-3,NA,TRBV7-2,CASSLVWVGTDTQYF,TGTGCCAGCAGCTTAGTGTGGGTCGGCACAGATACGCAGTATTTT
TRBD1,TRBJ1-2,NA,TRBV6-5,CASNGQGDYYGYTF,TGTGCCAGCAACGGACAGGGAGATTACTATGGCTACACCTTC
TRBD1,TRBJ1-2,NA,TRBV6-5,CASSPQGSYGYTF,TGTGCCAGCAGTCCACAGGGGTCCTATGGCTACACCTTC
NA,TRBJ1-3,NA,TRBV28,CASSLTSNSGNTIYF,TGTGCCAGCAGTTTGACCTCTAACTCTGGAAACACCATATATTTT
NA,TRBJ1-3,NA,TRBV9,CASSTDSTASSGNTIYF,TGTGCCAGCAGCACCGACTCTACCGCGAGCTCTGGAAACACCATATATTTT
NA,TRBJ1-3,NA,TRBV15,CATSRQGSGNTIYF,TGTGCCACCAGCAGGCAGGGTTCTGGAAACACCATATATTTT
NA,TRBJ1-2,NA,TRBV6-5,CASSYRGLEGGYTF,TGTGCCAGCAGTTACAGAGGGTTAGAAGGTGGCTACACCTTC
NA,TRBJ1-6,NA,TRBV27,CASSTGSSYNSPLHF,TGTGCCAGCAGCACAGGGAGCTCCTATAATTCACCCCTCCACTTT
NA,TRBJ1-5,NA,TRBV5-6,CASSFYGETSNQPQHF,TGTGCCAGCAGCTTTTACGGGGAGACAAGCAATCAGCCCCAGCATTTT
TRBD2,TRBJ2-3,NA,TRBV6-2/TRBV6-3,CASSPLADTQYF,TGTGCCAGCAGTCCACTAGCGGATACGCAGTATTTT
TRBD1,TRBJ1-1,NA,TRBV2,CASRLEGQSPEAFF,TGTGCCAGCCGCTTGGAGGGACAGTCCCCTGAAGCTTTCTTT
NA,TRBJ1-1,NA,TRBV6-2/TRBV6-3,CASSSFLTPTPLNTEAFF,TGTGCCAGCAGTTCCTTTCTCACCCCAACCCCGTTGAACACTGAAGCTTTCTTT
TRBD1,TRBJ1-5,NA,TRBV29-1,CSVELQGGNQPQHF,TGCAGCGTTGAATTGCAGGGGGGCAATCAGCCCCAGCATTTT
TRBD1,TRBJ1-4,NA,TRBV5-1,CASSLVQGARLGEKLFF,TGCGCCAGCAGCTTGGTACAGGGGGCGCGCTTAGGTGAAAAACTGTTTTTT
NA,TRBJ1-4,NA,TRBV13,CASSPRVGGAGEKLFF,TGTGCCAGCAGCCCCCGCGTGGGGGGGGCGGGTGAAAAACTGTTTTTT
NA,TRBJ2-7,NA,TRBV27,CASSPGGPYEQYF,TGTGCCAGCAGTCCCGGGGGGCCCTACGAGCAGTACTTC
NA,TRBJ1-5,NA,TRBV9,CASSDGGINQPQHF,TGTGCCAGCAGCGACGGGGGAATTAATCAGCCCCAGCATTTT
NA,TRBJ2-2,NA,TRBV5-1,CASSWGQGFGELFF,TGCGCCAGCAGCTGGGGGCAGGGATTCGGGGAGCTGTTTTTT
TRBD1,TRBJ2-1,NA,TRBV11-2,CASSSTQGAGWYNEQFF,TGTGCCAGCAGCTCGACACAGGGGGCGGGATGGTACAATGAGCAGTTCTTC
NA,TRBJ2-4,NA,TRBV14,CASSQASGDIQYF,TGTGCCAGCAGCCAAGCTTCCGGTGACATTCAGTACTTC
NA,TRBJ1-2,once,TRBV19,CASSVGGGRVYGYTF,TGTGCCAGTAGCGTTGGGGGGGGCCGTGTCTATGGCTACACCTTC
NA,TRBJ2-7,NA,TRBV12-3/TRBV12-4,CASSLRGYEQYF,TGTGCCAGCAGTTTACGAGGGTACGAGCAGTACTTC
NA,TRBJ1-2,NA,TRBV7-2,CASSPGLTLYGYTF,TGTGCCAGCAGCCCGGGACTGACGCTCTATGGCTACACCTTC
TRBD2,TRBJ2-5,NA,TRBV7-2,CASSPGVAGVGETQYF,TGTGCCAGCAGCCCAGGGGTAGCGGGGGTTGGGGAGACCCAGTACTTC